Listed below are T cell receptor beta chains from one sample, sequenced in a study of cytomegalovirus exposure and HLA in healthy donors. Sequencing was performed with immunoSEQ multiplex PCR; in TCRdb, only in-frame clones are kept and a portion is missing. The sample yields hundreds of thousands of clones, approximately 88% seen once. Sequencing was carried out using PBMCs. Every receptor here comes from a boy aged 2 to 10 in good health and CMV-seronegative. Both conserved end residues are part of each CDR3. A D gene is named only where the DNA matches it firmly. Part of the rows lack a size; the others show once, few, many or a class for expanded clones.

clone size	D gene	V gene	J gene	CDR3 protein	CDR3 DNA
NA	NA	TRBV10-1	TRBJ2-2	CASSDRVGGNTGELFF	TGCGCCAGCAGTGATCGCGTGGGGGGGAACACCGGGGAGCTGTTTTTT
NA	TRBD1	TRBV7-9	TRBJ1-2	CASSPDRADYGYTF	TGTGCCAGCAGCCCAGACAGGGCGGACTATGGCTACACCTTC
NA	NA	TRBV7-8	TRBJ2-1	CASSFRLYNEQFF	TGTGCCAGCAGCTTCCGACTCTACAATGAGCAGTTCTTC
NA	NA	TRBV7-9	TRBJ1-2	CASSLISGVF	TGTGCCAGCAGCTTAATCTCCGGAGTCTTC
NA	TRBD2	TRBV30	TRBJ2-7	CAWSSRTSGGHYEQYF	TGTGCCTGGAGTTCCCGGACTAGCGGGGGGCACTACGAGCAGTACTTC
NA	TRBD1	TRBV15	TRBJ1-3	CATSREDRGTGNTIYF	TGTGCCACCAGCAGAGAGGACAGGGGGACCGGAAACACCATATATTTT
few	NA	TRBV9	TRBJ2-7	CASSADGGPTYEQYF	TGTGCCAGCAGCGCGGACGGAGGACCTACCTACGAGCAGTACTTC
NA	TRBD2	TRBV7-6	TRBJ2-5	CASSWTSGQETQYF	TGTGCCAGCAGCTGGACTAGCGGTCAAGAGACCCAGTACTTC
NA	TRBD1	TRBV5-5	TRBJ2-2	CASSLTGGADTGELFF	TGTGCCAGCAGCCTTACAGGGGGCGCGGACACCGGGGAGCTGTTTTTT
NA	NA	TRBV27	TRBJ2-5	CASGLQGITETQYF	TGTGCCAGCGGACTACAGGGGATCACAGAGACCCAGTACTTC
NA	NA	TRBV7-6	TRBJ1-3	CASSPSSGNTIYF	TGTGCCAGCAGCCCTAGCTCTGGAAACACCATATATTTT
NA	NA	TRBV4-1	TRBJ2-3	CASSHASGGGRTDTQYF	TGCGCCAGCAGCCACGCCAGCGGAGGGGGCCGCACAGATACGCAGTATTTT
NA	NA	TRBV6-5	TRBJ1-2	CASSPDGNYGYTF	TGTGCCAGCAGTCCCGACGGGAACTATGGCTACACCTTC
once	TRBD1	TRBV28	TRBJ1-6	CASIRGHGNSPLHF	TGTGCCAGCATTAGGGGGCATGGGAATTCACCCCTCCACTTT
NA	NA	TRBV21-1	TRBJ2-5	CASSSSWVAGGPGETQYF	TGTGCCAGCAGCTCATCCTGGGTAGCGGGGGGGCCGGGGGAGACCCAGTACTTC
NA	TRBD2	TRBV6-4	TRBJ2-1	CASSSAGGPGEQFF	TGTGCCAGCAGTTCAGCGGGGGGGCCTGGTGAGCAGTTCTTC
few	TRBD1	TRBV6-5	TRBJ2-2	CASSTDRGTGELFF	TGTGCCAGCAGTACCGACAGGGGGACCGGGGAGCTGTTTTTT
NA	TRBD2	TRBV18	TRBJ2-3	CASSPESGTSGSGTDTQYF	TGTGCCAGCTCACCCGAATCCGGGACTAGCGGGAGTGGGACAGATACGCAGTATTTT
NA	TRBD1	TRBV2	TRBJ1-1	CASSPGTGVNTEAFF	TGTGCCAGCAGCCCCGGAACAGGGGTGAACACTGAAGCTTTCTTT
NA	TRBD2	TRBV4-1	TRBJ2-1	CASSQPWTSGLEQFF	TGCGCCAGCAGCCAACCCTGGACTAGCGGGCTTGAGCAGTTCTTC
NA	TRBD1	TRBV7-9	TRBJ2-7	CASSSTLGQGGSYEQYF	TGTGCCAGCAGCTCTACCTTGGGACAGGGGGGCTCCTACGAGCAGTACTTC
NA	NA	TRBV4-1	TRBJ1-5	CASSQEGFGNQPQHF	TGCGCCAGCAGCCAAGAGGGTTTCGGGAATCAGCCCCAGCATTTT
few	NA	TRBV30	TRBJ1-2	CAWRRGIDYNYGYTF	TGTGCCTGGAGAAGGGGGATCGATTATAACTATGGCTACACCTTC
NA	TRBD1	TRBV7-2	TRBJ2-2	CASSLKQGAFTGELFF	TGTGCCAGCAGCTTGAAACAGGGGGCTTTCACCGGGGAGCTGTTTTTT
NA	TRBD1	TRBV9	TRBJ2-2	CASRGTGGDTGELFF	TGTGCCAGCAGGGGGACAGGGGGGGACACCGGGGAGCTGTTTTTT
NA	NA	TRBV2	TRBJ2-7	CASSEVQGSYEQYF	TGTGCCAGCAGTGAAGTACAGGGTTCCTACGAGCAGTACTTC
NA	TRBD1	TRBV13	TRBJ2-6	CASSSPGTGNGANVLTF	TGTGCCAGCAGCTCACCGGGGACAGGGAATGGGGCCAACGTCCTGACTTTC
NA	NA	TRBV9	TRBJ2-6	CASTGVGANVLTF	TGTGCCAGCACCGGGGTCGGGGCCAACGTCCTGACTTTC
NA	TRBD1	TRBV19	TRBJ1-1	CASQIGKGGTNTEAFF	TGTGCCAGTCAGATCGGGAAAGGGGGCACGAACACTGAAGCTTTCTTT
NA	NA	TRBV15	TRBJ1-1	CATSRDVAGTEAFF	TGTGCCACCAGCAGAGATGTAGCGGGAACTGAAGCTTTCTTT
NA	TRBD1	TRBV27	TRBJ2-7	CASSSRGQGFYEQYF	TGTGCCAGCAGTTCGCGGGGACAGGGGTTCTACGAGCAGTACTTC
NA	NA	TRBV7-6	TRBJ2-4	CASSLRGGRGPKNIQYF	TGTGCCAGCAGCTTGAGGGGCGGGCGGGGCCCCAAAAACATTCAGTACTTC
NA	TRBD1	TRBV7-2	TRBJ2-1	CASSRGGSEQFF	TGTGCCAGCAGTAGAGGGGGCAGCGAGCAGTTCTTC
NA	NA	TRBV7-9	TRBJ2-7	CASSSLDGSYEQYF	TGTGCCAGCAGCTCACTCGACGGGTCCTACGAGCAGTACTTC